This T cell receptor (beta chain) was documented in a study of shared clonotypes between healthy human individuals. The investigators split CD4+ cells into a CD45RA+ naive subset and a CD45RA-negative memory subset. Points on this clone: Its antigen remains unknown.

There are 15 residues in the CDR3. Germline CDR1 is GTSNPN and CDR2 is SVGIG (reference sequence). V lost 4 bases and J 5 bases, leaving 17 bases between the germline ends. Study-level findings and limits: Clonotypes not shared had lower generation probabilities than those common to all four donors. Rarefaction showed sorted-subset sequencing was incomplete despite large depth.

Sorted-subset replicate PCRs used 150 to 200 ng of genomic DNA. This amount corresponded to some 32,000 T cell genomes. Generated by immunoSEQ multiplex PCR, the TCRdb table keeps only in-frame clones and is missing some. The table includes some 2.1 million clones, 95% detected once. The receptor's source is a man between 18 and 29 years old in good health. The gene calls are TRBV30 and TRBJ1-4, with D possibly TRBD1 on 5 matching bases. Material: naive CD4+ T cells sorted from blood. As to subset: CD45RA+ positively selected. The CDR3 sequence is CAWTQSSAGNEKLFF. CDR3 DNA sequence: TGTGCCTGGACCCAGTCCTCGGCAGGGAATGAAAAACTGTTTTTT.